These 15 T cell receptor beta chains came from one sample sequenced in a study of T cell responses to AZD1222 COVID-19 vaccine. This table comes from immunoSEQ multiplex PCR, and its TCRdb copy is limited to in-frame clones, with some not included. The table records some 86,000 clones, more than 75% of them present only once. The sequencing used peripheral blood, collected on day 0 of AZD1222 vaccination. Every receptor here comes from an adult in good health.

This chain connects TRBV11-2 to TRBJ1-1; maybe TRBD1 (6 bases). Trimming took 8 bases from V and 0 from J, leaving 13 bases between them. Germline assignment: CDR1 SGHAT and CDR2 FQNNGV. CDR3 length equals 14 residues. CDR3 nucleotides: TGTGCCAGCCGCTGGACAGACATGAACACTGAAGCTTTCTTT. It codes for CASRWTDMNTEAFF.

V gene TRBV4-1 combines with J gene TRBJ1-1; the D is unclear. Trimming cost V 0 bases and J 4 bases, with 6 bases left between them. The germline gives CDR1 MGHRA, CDR2 YSYEKL. The CDR3 sequence is 13 residues long. The CDR3 here is CASSQDKGTEAFF. For the CDR3, the DNA is TGCGCCAGCAGCCAAGATAAAGGCACTGAAGCTTTCTTT.

CDR3 bases: TGTGCCAGCAGTTTTAACAGGGTCAGCAATCAGCCCCAGCATTTT. Translating it yields CASSFNRVSNQPQHF. J is TRBJ1-5 and V is TRBV6-5; possibly TRBD1 for D (6 bases). The V end lost 4 bases, the J end lost 1 base, and 11 bases lay between the germline ends. The CDR3 has 15 residues. CDR1 is MNHEY and CDR2 is SVGAGI in the germline V gene.

The rearrangement joins TRBV12-3 or TRBV12-4 to TRBJ1-5; D gene ambiguous. The CDR3 is 13 residues long. Trimming removed 2 bases at V and 6 bases at J, with 8 bases between. As DNA, the CDR3 is TGTGCCAGCAGTTTACTGGCTAGTCAGCCCCAGCATTTT. Translation gives CASSLLASQPQHF.

The chain carries TRBV3-1 (or the pseudogene TRBV3-2) and TRBJ2-7; 8 bases align to TRBD2. The V segment lost 0 bases and the J segment 4 bases; nucleotides outside the gene matches: 8. CDR1 is LGHDT, CDR2 YNNKEL, per germline (reference sequence). CDR3 length: 16 residues. CDR3 bases: TGTGCCAGCAGCCAAGAAGCATTAGCGGGACGATACGAGCAGTACTTC. This sequence encodes CASSQEALAGRYEQYF.

Note on this clone: Distinct nucleotide sequences in the sample also encode this CDR3. The rearrangement uses TRBV5-4 and TRBJ2-5; D gene unclear. The germline V and J ends were trimmed by 0 bases and 2 bases, with 5 bases remaining between them. CDR3 length: 13 residues. Per germline, CDR1 SGHNT and CDR2 YYREEE (reference sequence). CDR3 sequence: CASSLGGQETQYF. In DNA form, the CDR3 reads TGTGCCAGCAGCTTGGGCGGACAAGAGACCCAGTACTTC.

The CDR3 region is CASSQPGPTVEQYF. CDR3 bases: TGTGCCAGCAGCCAACCGGGCCCTACTGTCGAGCAGTACTTC. The rearrangement uses TRBV3-1 (or the pseudogene TRBV3-2) and TRBJ2-7, with D hard to call. This CDR3 has 14 residues. Germline V gene lookup returns CDR1 LGHDT and CDR2 YNNKEL (reference sequence). Trimming took 2 bases from V and 6 from J, leaving 14 bases between them.

CDR3 protein: CASSLVSNAQETQYF. Here the CDR3 DNA reads TGCGCCAGCAGCTTGGTCTCAAACGCCCAAGAGACCCAGTACTTC. V usage is TRBV5-1 and J usage is TRBJ2-5; D ambiguous. Germline CDR1 is SGHRS and CDR2 is YFSETQ. There are 15 residues in the CDR3. V was clipped by 0 bases and J by 1 base, with 10 bases between them.

The chain couples TRBV5-1 to TRBJ1-1, with D unclear. Deletions cut 2 bases from V and 1 base from J, with 9 bases between. The CDR3 consists of 14 residues. Germline loops: CDR1 SGHRS, CDR2 YFSETQ. The CDR3 coding sequence is TGCGCCAGCAGCTTCAATGCTGCGAACACTGAAGCTTTCTTT. This gives the protein CASSFNAANTEAFF.

This clone has just one count. The chain combines TRBV25-1 with TRBJ2-2; 15 nucleotides match TRBD2. This CDR3 is 18 amino acids long. The germline V gene encodes CDR1 MGHDK and CDR2 SYGVNS. V trimming: 4 bases; J trimming: 1 base; junction bases outside the gene matches: 4. CDR3 sequence: CASSARTSGRGNTGELFF. The DNA for the CDR3 is TGTGCCAGCAGTGCCAGGACTAGCGGGAGGGGGAACACCGGGGAGCTGTTTTTT.

The chain has TRBV28 and TRBJ2-3, with TRBD2 matching over 10 bases. V lost 4 bases, J lost 4 bases, and 5 bases stayed unmatched. Germline V gives CDR1 MDHEN, CDR2 SYDVKM. The CDR3 runs to 15 residues. For the CDR3, the DNA is TGTGCCAGCAGTTCCTTAGCGGGAGGCGCAGATACGCAGTATTTT. It encodes CASSSLAGGADTQYF.

The gene calls are TRBV18 and TRBJ1-5, with a tentative D call TRBD1 (5 bases). V gave up 3 bases and J gave up 8 bases, with 14 bases separating them. CDR1 and CDR2 from the germline V gene are KGHSH and LQKENI. This CDR3 is built from 14 residues. The CDR3 sequence is CASSPFRDQEPQHF. In nucleotides, the CDR3 is TGTGCCAGCTCACCGTTCAGGGACCAAGAGCCCCAGCATTTT.

The chain has TRBV24-1 and TRBJ2-2; D is undetermined. The CDR3 loop spans 12 amino acids. With 6 bases removed from V and 7 bases from J, the gap between germline ends came to 8 bases. CDR1 KGHDR and CDR2 SFDVKD come from the germline V gene. CDR3 in DNA: TGTGCCACCAGTTCGGGTAGCGGGGAGCTGTTTTTT. Translated: CATSSGSGELFF.

This chain links TRBV7-2 with TRBJ1-4, with D perhaps matching TRBD1 (6 bases). CDR1 and CDR2 (germline): SGHTA, FQGNSA. CDR3 length equals 14 residues. The V end was cut by 5 bases, the J end by 7 bases, with 14 bases between. This chain's CDR3 is CASSPGTLGEKLFF. DNA of the CDR3: TGTGCCAGCAGCCCGGGGACACTGGGTGAAAAACTGTTTTTT.

The rearrangement uses TRBV4-2 and TRBJ2-7; TRBD1 or TRBD2 may be the D gene (5 bases each). The length of the CDR3 is 15 residues. V gave up 3 bases and J gave up 7 bases, with 19 bases separating them. Germline CDR1 is LGHNA and CDR2 is YNFKEQ. DNA for the CDR3: TGTGCCAGCAGCCATGGGGGTCCTTCCCCTACGGAGCAGTACTTC. It codes for CASSHGGPSPTEQYF.